Listed below are T cell receptor beta chains from one sample, sequenced in a study of siplizumab effects on memory and regulatory T cells. Clones were sequenced by immunoSEQ multiplex PCR, and TCRdb holds only the in-frame ones, with some missing. The data contain roughly 100,000 clones, about 93% of them singletons. The specimen was CD4+ T cells sorted from blood. Every receptor here comes from a human donor in good health. Each CDR3 is given without its conserved first and last residue.

TRBV7-8,ATGRTGGVGYT
TRBV5-1,ASSSGSMNTEAF
TRBV18,ASSRGTGSNTGELF
TRBV27,ASSFRDRLSYNSPLH
TRBV11-3,ASSLAEADTQY
TRBV19,ATLRSGRSYNEQF
TRBV7-9,ASSRAGGGEKLF
TRBV27,ASSWRDSYEQY
TRBV28,ASSLTPRECA
TRBV5-8,ASSLGAYGYT
TRBV10-3,AAGTTGSYEQY
TRBV27,ASSSQQGFSYNEQF
TRBV28,ASRNFLGEQY
TRBV4-2,ASSPDRGLGYGYT
TRBV30,AWSPTSGLDTQY
TRBV5-1,ASSVQGNQPQH
TRBV10-3,AISESIFRDPGKNTEAF
TRBV11-2,ASSHYKGASGTSNEQF
TRBV19,ASSMEMAGELF
TRBV28,ASEEDSSYNEQF
TRBV27,ASSLIHKQETQY
TRBV29-1,SVEGTGFEQF
TRBV28,ASSSPSRYGYT
TRBV5-1,ASSLESGGGTSGYT
TRBV5-1,ASSLVGGEEVTEAF
TRBV5-4,ASSLERGRSSTEAF
TRBV28,ASSLLLRDRVRRHEQY
TRBV6-1,ATDTTGISQPQH
TRBV19,ATRDRGYQPQH
TRBV5-1,ASSLYFQTTNTGELF
TRBV9,ASSVDSPYPTDTQY
TRBV29-1,SVDRNGYGYT
TRBV14,ASSQALLGGETQY
TRBV5-1,ASHRRPLEGIQY
TRBV15,ATSRVGGAVSGANVLT
TRBV9,ASSARHKNTEAF
TRBV5-8,ASSHYYGETYNEQF
TRBV2,ASLLDSSYNEQF
TRBV6-5,ASSPGRPLTDTQY
TRBV6-1,ASTGMSAETQY
TRBV15,ATSRGRVGEDTYNEQF